This is a list of T cell receptor beta chains from one sample in a study of OX40 agonist ivuxolimab in advanced cancers. The table came from immunoSEQ multiplex PCR; TCRdb's copy has only in-frame clones and leaves some out. The data contain about 55,000 clones, approximately 80% of them singletons. Source: CD4+ or CD8+ T cells sorted from blood, taken in a trial of the OX40 agonist ivuxolimab. The source of these receptors is an adult with an advanced solid tumor such as melanoma, head and neck, liver or kidney cancer. Each CDR3 is given with its conserved first and last residue.

V gene,J gene,CDR3 protein
TRBV19,TRBJ1-4,CATGGQLLSTNEKLFF
TRBV5-1,TRBJ2-1,CASSLVATSGHTAYNEQFF
TRBV5-1,TRBJ1-1,CASSPLQGNLDTEAFF
TRBV28,TRBJ2-7,CASIHRVPYEQYF
TRBV27,TRBJ2-7,CASSAVAGVPTYEQYF
TRBV18,TRBJ1-4,CASSPGQLNEKLFF
TRBV9,TRBJ2-7,CASSAQGAYEQYF
TRBV7-2,TRBJ2-3,CASSTLRSDTQYF
TRBV5-1,TRBJ1-2,CASRPEGGGYGYTF
TRBV6-5,TRBJ2-1,CASSYAGREARDEQFF
TRBV29-1,TRBJ2-7,CSARETRRVPYEQYF
TRBV6-1,TRBJ2-7,CASRTGRGGYEQYF
TRBV6-5,TRBJ1-2,CASSPQGARAGYTF
TRBV2,TRBJ2-7,CASKKEAYEQYF
TRBV30,TRBJ2-1,CAWSKVGKGSGHNEQFF
TRBV19,TRBJ2-5,CASSTTGTQETQYF
TRBV4-1,TRBJ2-3,CASSQGGGRTDTQYF
TRBV9,TRBJ2-7,CASSVGPEIGHYEQYF
TRBV28,TRBJ1-2,CASSSPGGALDYGYTF
TRBV7-9,TRBJ2-5,CASRPPTPGPRETQYF
TRBV2,TRBJ2-1,CASSDQGWGGEQFF
TRBV6-4,TRBJ1-1,CASSVDPSGTEAFF
TRBV19,TRBJ2-2,CASSLDRKTGELFF
TRBV10-1,TRBJ2-3,CASSARTSGADTQYF
TRBV5-6,TRBJ2-1,CASSLGGRDRAYNEQFF
TRBV29-1,TRBJ2-3,CSVEGDTDAQYF
TRBV19,TRBJ1-4,CASTITGTANEKLFF
TRBV2,TRBJ1-1,CASRGQGAMNTEAFF
TRBV2,TRBJ2-1,CASRLDRSYNEQFF
TRBV5-4,TRBJ2-5,CASSPLSAQETQYF
TRBV7-9,TRBJ2-5,CASSLQGGPSETQYF
TRBV7-2,TRBJ2-2,CASSPTRRTGELFF
TRBV19,TRBJ1-5,CASSTRDSKEVGQPQHF
TRBV18,TRBJ2-5,CASSPPPGTGQETQYF
TRBV7-6,TRBJ2-7,CASSSQGGYEQYF
TRBV14,TRBJ2-7,CASSQKSYSYEQYF
TRBV7-2,TRBJ2-2,CASSFTGTSGGRTGELFF
TRBV7-2,TRBJ1-2,CASSLAHGGGYTF
TRBV11-2,TRBJ1-2,CASSPDRVGGYTF
TRBV7-3,TRBJ2-3,CASSLTAGGGGSTDTQYF
TRBV29-1,TRBJ1-2,CSVEKDSSYGYTF
TRBV7-8,TRBJ2-5,CASSPYRGIIGLAGVKETQYF
TRBV19,TRBJ2-5,CASSRTGTGGFQETQYF
TRBV7-2,TRBJ2-3,CASSLEPEGTQYF
TRBV9,TRBJ2-2,CASSVRTGSAGELFF
TRBV4-3,TRBJ2-3,CASSQDRAETQYF
TRBV18,TRBJ2-3,CASSRGDTQYF
TRBV5-4,TRBJ1-1,CASSGGGPNTEAFF
TRBV28,TRBJ1-5,CASSFLAYSNQPQHF
TRBV11-2,TRBJ2-3,CASSLLQISTDTQYF
TRBV5-1,TRBJ1-2,CASSALQGGGYTF
TRBV11-2,TRBJ2-7,CASSLVAGAPYEQYF
TRBV5-1,TRBJ1-2,CASSPTGGKEYGYTF
TRBV2,TRBJ2-7,CASRDARLTYEQYF